The 2 T cell receptor beta chains listed next were all sequenced from one sample in a study of CD8 T cells in ankylosing spondylitis. TCRdb passed the 5' RACE reads through MiXCR, listing each CDR3 protein once. The sample includes tens of thousands of distinct CDR3 sequences, less than 8.5% seen only once; the top ten take approximately 8%. Sequencing input: blood, either unsorted or a sorted T cell fraction (not recorded which). These receptors were collected from a female donor with ankylosing spondylitis or in good health (not recorded which).

This clonotype was seen many times. The chain carries TRBV5-1 and TRBJ1-3; perhaps TRBD1 as D (5 bases). Germline V gene sequence: CDR1 SGHRS, CDR2 YFSETQ. V was trimmed by 5 bases and J by 0 bases, leaving 15 bases between them. The length of the CDR3 is 16 residues. The CDR3 DNA sequence: TGCGCCAGCAGTCGAGGGGAATCAAACTCTGGAAACACCATATATTTT. Encoded protein: CASSRGESNSGNTIYF.

This clonotype was detected many times. The chain is built from TRBV10-1 and TRBJ2-2; TRBD2 aligns across 15 bases. CDR1 is WNHNN, CDR2 SYGVQD, per germline (reference sequence). J gave up 5 bases and V 6 bases, and 7 bases lay outside the gene matches. CDR3 length equals 17 residues. This chain's CDR3 is CASSGLAGGPGTGELFF. The CDR3 bases are TGCGCCAGCAGCGGACTAGCGGGGGGGCCTGGAACCGGGGAGCTGTTTTTT.